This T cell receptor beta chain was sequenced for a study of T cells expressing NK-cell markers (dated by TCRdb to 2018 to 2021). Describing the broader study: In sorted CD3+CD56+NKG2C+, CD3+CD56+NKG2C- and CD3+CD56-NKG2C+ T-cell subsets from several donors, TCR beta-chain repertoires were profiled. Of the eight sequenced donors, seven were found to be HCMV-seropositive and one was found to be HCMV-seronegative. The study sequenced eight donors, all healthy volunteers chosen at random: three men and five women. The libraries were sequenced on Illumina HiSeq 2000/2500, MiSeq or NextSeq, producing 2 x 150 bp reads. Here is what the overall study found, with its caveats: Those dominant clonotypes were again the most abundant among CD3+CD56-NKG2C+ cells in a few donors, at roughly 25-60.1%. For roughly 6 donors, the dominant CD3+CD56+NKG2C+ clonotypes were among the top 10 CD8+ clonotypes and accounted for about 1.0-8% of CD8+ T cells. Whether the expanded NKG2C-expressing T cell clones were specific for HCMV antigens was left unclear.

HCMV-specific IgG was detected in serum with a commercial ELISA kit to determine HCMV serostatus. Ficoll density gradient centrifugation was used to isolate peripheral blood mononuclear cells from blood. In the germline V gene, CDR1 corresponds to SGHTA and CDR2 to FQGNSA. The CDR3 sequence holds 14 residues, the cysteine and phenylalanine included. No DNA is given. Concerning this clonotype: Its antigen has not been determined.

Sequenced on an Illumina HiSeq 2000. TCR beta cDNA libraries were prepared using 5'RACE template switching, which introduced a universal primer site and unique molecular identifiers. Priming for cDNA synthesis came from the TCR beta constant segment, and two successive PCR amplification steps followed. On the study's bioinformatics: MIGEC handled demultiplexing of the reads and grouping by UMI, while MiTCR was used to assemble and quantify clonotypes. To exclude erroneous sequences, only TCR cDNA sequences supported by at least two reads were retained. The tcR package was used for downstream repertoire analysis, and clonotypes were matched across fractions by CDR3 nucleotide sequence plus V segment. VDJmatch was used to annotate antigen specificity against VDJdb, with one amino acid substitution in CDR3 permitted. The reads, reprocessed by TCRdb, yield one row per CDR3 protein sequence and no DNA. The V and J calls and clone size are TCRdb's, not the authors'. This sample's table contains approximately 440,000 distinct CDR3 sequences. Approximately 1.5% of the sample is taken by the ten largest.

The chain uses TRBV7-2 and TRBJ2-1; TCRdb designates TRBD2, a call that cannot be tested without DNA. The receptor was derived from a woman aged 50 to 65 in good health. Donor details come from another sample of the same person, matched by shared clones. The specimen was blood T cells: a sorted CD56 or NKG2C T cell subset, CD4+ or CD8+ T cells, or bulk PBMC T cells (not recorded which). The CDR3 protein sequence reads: CASSRLAGPNEQFF.